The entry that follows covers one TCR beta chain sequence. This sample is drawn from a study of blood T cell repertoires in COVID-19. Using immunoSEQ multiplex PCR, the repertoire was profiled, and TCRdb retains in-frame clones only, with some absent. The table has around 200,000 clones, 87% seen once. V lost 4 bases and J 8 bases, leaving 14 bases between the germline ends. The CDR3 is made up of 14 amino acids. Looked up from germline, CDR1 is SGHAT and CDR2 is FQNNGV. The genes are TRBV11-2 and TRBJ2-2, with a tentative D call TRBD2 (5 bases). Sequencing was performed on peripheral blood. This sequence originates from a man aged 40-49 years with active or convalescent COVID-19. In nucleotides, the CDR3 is TGTGCCAGCAGCTCGAGCCGGGATATGGGGGAGCTGTTTTTT. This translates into CASSSSRDMGELFF. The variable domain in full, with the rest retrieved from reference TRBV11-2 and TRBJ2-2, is EAGVAQSPRYKIIEKRQSVAFWCNPISGHATLYWYQQILGQGPKLLIQFQNNGVVDDSQLPKDRFSAERLKGVDSTLKIQPAKLEDSAVYLCASSSSRDMGELFFGEGSRLTVL.